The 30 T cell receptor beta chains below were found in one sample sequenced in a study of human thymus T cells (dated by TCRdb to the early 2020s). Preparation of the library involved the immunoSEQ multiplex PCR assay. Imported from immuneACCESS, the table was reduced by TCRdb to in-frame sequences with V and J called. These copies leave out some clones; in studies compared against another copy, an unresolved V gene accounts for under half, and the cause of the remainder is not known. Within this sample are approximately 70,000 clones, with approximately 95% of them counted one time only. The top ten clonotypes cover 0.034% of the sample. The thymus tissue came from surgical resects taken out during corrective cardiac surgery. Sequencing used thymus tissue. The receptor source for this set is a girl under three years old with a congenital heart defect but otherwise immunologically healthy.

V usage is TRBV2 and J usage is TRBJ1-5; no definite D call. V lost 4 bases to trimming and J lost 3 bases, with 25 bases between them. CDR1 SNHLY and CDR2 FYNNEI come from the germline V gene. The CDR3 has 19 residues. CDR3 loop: CASSALEVPHLLPNQPQHF. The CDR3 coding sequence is TGTGCCAGCAGTGCCCTCGAAGTCCCTCACCTCCTGCCCAATCAGCCCCAGCATTTT.

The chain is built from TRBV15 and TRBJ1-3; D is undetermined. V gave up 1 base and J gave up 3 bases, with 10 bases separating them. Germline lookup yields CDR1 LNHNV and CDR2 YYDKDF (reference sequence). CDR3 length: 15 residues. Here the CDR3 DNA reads TGTGCCACCAGCAGAGGAATGGGCCGTGGAAACACCATATATTTT. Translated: CATSRGMGRGNTIYF.

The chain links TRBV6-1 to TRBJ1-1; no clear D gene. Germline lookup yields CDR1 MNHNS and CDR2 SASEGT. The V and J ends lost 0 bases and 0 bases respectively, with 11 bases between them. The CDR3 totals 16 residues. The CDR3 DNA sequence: TGTGCCAGCAGTGAAGCTCGGACGGGCATGAACACTGAAGCTTTCTTT. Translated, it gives CASSEARTGMNTEAFF.

The CDR3 nucleotides read TGTGCCAGTAGTCCCCCCTGGACAGCCTACGAGCAGTACTTC. Its protein product is CASSPPWTAYEQYF. The chain employs TRBV19 and TRBJ2-7; possible D gene TRBD1, 6 bases. Trimming left V 5 bases short and J 2 bases short, with 13 bases between. The CDR3 runs 14 residues. Germline lookup yields CDR1 LNHDA and CDR2 SQIVND (reference sequence).

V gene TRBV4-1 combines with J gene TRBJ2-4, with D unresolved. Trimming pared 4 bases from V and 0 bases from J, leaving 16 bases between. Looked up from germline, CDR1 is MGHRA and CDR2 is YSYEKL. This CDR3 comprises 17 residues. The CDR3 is CASSPRNRLLAKNIQYF. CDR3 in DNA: TGCGCCAGCAGCCCCAGAAATCGCCTGCTAGCCAAAAACATTCAGTACTTC.

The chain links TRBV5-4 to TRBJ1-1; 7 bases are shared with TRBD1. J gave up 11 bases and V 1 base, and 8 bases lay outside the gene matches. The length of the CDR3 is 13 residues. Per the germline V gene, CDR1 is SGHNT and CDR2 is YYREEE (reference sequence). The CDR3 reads CASSLTGEVGAFF. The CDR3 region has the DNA TGTGCCAGCAGCTTGACAGGGGAAGTAGGTGCTTTCTTT.

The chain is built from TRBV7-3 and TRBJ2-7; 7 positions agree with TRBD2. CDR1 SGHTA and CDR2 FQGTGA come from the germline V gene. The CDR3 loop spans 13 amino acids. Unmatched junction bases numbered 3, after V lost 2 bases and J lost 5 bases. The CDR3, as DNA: TGTGCCAGCAGCTTAGGGACTATCCACGAGCAGTACTTC. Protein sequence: CASSLGTIHEQYF.

The CDR3 sequence: CASSQGGSGDYGYTF. CDR3 DNA sequence: TGCGCCAGCAGCCAAGGCGGATCGGGTGACTATGGCTACACCTTC. V usage is TRBV4-1 and J usage is TRBJ1-2, with D unclear. CDR1 and CDR2 from the germline V gene are MGHRA and YSYEKL. The CDR3 consists of 15 residues. V was pared by 1 base and J by 3 bases, with 12 bases between.

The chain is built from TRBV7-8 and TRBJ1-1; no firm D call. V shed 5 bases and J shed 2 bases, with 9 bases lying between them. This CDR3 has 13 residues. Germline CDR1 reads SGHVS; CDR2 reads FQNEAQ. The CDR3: CASSLTRNTEAFF. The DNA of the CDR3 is TGTGCCAGCAGCCTCACACGTAACACTGAAGCTTTCTTT.

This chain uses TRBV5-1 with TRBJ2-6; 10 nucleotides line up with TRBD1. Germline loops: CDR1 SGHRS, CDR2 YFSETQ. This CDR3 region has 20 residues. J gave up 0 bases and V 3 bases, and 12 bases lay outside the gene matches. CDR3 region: CASSSGQGNLLGSGANVLTF. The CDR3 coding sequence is TGCGCCAGCAGCTCGGGACAGGGGAACCTGTTGGGCTCTGGGGCCAACGTCCTGACTTTC.

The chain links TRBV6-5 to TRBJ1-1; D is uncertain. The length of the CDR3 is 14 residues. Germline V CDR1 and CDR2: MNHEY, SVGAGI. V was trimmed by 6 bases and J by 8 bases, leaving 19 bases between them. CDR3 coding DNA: TGTGCCAGCAGGGATCCCCACTTCGTAGGCGAAGCTTTCTTT. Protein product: CASRDPHFVGEAFF.

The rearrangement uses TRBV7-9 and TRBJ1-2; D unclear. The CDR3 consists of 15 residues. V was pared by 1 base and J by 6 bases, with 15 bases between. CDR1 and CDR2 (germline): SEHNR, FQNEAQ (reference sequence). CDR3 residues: CASSLVQLYGDGYTF. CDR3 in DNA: TGTGCCAGCAGCTTAGTACAGCTCTACGGAGATGGCTACACCTTC.

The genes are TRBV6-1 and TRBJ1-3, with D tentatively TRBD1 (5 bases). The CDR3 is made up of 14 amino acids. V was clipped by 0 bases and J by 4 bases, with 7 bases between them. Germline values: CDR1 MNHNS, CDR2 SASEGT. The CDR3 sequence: CASSEAGTGNTIYF. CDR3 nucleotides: TGTGCCAGCAGTGAAGCGGGGACCGGAAACACCATATATTTT.

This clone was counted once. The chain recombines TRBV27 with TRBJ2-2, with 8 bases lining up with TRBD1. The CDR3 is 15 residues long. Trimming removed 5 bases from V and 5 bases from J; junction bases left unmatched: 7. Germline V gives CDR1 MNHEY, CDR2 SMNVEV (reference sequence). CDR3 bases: TGTGCCAGCAGTGCCCGCACAGGGGGAACCGGGGAGCTGTTTTTT. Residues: CASSARTGGTGELFF.

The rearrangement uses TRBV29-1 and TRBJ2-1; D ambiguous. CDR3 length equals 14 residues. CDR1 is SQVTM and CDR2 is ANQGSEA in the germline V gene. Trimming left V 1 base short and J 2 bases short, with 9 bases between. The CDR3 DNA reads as TGCAGCGTTGAAGCGGTTTATGCCTACAATGAGCAGTTCTTC. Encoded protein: CSVEAVYAYNEQFF.

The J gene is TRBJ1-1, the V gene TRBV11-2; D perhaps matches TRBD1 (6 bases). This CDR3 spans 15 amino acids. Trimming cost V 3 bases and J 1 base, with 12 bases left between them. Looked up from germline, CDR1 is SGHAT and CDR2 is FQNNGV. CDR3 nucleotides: TGTGCCAGCAGCTTCCAGGGGAAAACGAACACTGAAGCTTTCTTT. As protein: CASSFQGKTNTEAFF.

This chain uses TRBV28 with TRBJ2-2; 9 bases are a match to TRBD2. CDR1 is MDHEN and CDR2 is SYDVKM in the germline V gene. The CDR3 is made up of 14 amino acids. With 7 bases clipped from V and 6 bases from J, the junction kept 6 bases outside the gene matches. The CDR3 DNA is TGTGCCAGCAATAGGAGGACTAGCGCCGGGGAGCTGTTTTTT. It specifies CASNRRTSAGELFF.

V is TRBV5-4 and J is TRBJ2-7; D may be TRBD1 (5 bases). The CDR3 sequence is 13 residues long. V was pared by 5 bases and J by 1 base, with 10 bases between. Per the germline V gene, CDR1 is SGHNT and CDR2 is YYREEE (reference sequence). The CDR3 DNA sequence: TGTGCCAGCAGTTCGACAGAATCCTACGAGCAGTACTTC. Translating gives CASSSTESYEQYF.

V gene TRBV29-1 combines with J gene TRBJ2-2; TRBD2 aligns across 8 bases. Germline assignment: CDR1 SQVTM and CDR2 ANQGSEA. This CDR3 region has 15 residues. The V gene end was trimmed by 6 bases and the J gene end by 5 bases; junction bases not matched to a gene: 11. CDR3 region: CSVSSFPGGTGELFF. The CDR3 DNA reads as TGCAGCGTGAGTTCATTTCCGGGAGGGACCGGGGAGCTGTTTTTT.

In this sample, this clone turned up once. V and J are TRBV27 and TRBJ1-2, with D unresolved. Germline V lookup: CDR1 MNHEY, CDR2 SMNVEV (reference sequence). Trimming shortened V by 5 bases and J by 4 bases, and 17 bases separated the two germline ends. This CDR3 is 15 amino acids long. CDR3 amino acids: CASSPGPGPSYGYTF. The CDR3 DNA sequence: TGTGCCAGCAGTCCGGGCCCTGGCCCGAGCTATGGCTACACCTTC.

CDR3 sequence (DNA): TGTGCCAGCAGCCAAGTATCGGACAGGGGGTATATAGACGAGCAGTACTTC. Protein sequence: CASSQVSDRGYIDEQYF. This chain uses TRBV4-2 with TRBJ2-7; 10 bases align to TRBD1. Per the germline V gene, CDR1 is LGHNA and CDR2 is YNFKEQ. The CDR3 spans 17 residues. V lost 1 base and J lost 5; bases outside the gene matches: 11.

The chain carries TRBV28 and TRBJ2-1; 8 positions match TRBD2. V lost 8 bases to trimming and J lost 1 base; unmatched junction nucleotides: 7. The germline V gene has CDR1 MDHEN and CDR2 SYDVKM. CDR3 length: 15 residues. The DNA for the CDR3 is TGTGCCAGCGCTCCTCCGGGAGGGTCCTACAATGAGCAGTTCTTC. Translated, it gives CASAPPGGSYNEQFF.

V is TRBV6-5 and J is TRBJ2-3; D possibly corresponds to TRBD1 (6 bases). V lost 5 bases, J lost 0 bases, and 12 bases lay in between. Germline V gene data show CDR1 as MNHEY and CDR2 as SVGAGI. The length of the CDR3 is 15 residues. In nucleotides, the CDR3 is TGTGCCAGCAGTCGTGGACAGACTAGCACAGATACGCAGTATTTT. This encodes CASSRGQTSTDTQYF.

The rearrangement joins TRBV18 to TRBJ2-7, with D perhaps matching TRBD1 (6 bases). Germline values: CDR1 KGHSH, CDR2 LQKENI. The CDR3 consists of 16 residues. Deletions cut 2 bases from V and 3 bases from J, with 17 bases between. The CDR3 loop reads CASSPGPTGVSYEQYF. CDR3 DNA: TGTGCCAGCTCACCAGGACCGACAGGTGTGAGCTACGAGCAGTACTTC. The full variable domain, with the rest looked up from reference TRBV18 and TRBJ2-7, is NAGVMQNPRHLVRRRGQEARLRCSPMKGHSHVYWYRQLPEEGLKFMVYLQKENIIDESGMPKERFSAEFPKEGPSILRIQQVVRGDSAAYFCASSPGPTGVSYEQYFGPGTRLTVT.

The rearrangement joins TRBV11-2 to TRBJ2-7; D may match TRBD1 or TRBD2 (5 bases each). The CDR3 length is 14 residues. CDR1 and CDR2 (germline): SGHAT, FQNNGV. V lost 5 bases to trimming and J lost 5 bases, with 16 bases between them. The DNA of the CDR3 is TGTGCCAGCAGCCCCCCCCTGGGGGAACACGAGCAGTACTTC. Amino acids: CASSPPLGEHEQYF.

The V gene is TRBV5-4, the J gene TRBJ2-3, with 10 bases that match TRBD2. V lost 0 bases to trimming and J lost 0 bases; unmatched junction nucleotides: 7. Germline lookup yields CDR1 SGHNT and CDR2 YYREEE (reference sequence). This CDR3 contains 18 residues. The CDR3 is CASSLVPSGGPSTDTQYF. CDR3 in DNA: TGTGCCAGCAGCTTGGTTCCTAGCGGGGGACCTAGCACAGATACGCAGTATTTT.

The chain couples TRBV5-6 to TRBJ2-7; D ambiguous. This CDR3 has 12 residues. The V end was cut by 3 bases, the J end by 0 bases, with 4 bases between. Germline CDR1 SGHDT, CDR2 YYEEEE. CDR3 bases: TGTGCCAGCAGCTACGGCTCCTACGAGCAGTACTTC. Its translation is CASSYGSYEQYF.

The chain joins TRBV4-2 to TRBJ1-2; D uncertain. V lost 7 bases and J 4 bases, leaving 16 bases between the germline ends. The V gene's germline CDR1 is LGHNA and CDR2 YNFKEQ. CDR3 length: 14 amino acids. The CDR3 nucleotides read TGTGCCAGCACCACCAAGTCAGGACTCTATGGCTACACCTTC. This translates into CASTTKSGLYGYTF.

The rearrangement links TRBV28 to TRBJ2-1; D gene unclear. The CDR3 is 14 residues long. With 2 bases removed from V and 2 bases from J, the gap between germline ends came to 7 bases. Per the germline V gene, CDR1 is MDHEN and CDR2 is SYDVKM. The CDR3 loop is CASSLPRTYNEQFF. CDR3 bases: TGTGCCAGCAGTTTACCTAGAACCTACAATGAGCAGTTCTTC.

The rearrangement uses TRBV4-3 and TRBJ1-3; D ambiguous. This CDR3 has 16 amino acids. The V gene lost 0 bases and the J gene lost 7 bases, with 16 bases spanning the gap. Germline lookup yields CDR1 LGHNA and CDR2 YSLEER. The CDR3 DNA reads TGCGCCAGCAGCCAAGAAGACCCCGCACATGGGAACACCATATATTTT. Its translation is CASSQEDPAHGNTIYF.